The present T cell receptor beta chain was sequenced within a study of cytomegalovirus exposure and HLA in healthy donors. The PCR was carried out with 60 Vbeta primers and 13 Jbeta primers. The method was immunoSEQ multiplex PCR; TCRdb's version includes in-frame clones alone and lacks a portion of them. The sample records over 150,000 clones, 80% to 90% being singletons. The source material was PBMCs. The sequence was collected from a woman aged 45 to 65 in good health and CMV-seronegative.

The CDR3 loop reads CASSLAAGGTDTQYF. CDR3 bases: TGTGCCAGCAGCTTAGCAGCGGGAGGGACAGATACGCAGTATTTT. The chain joins TRBV7-2 to TRBJ2-3, with 10 bases lining up with TRBD2. Germline-derived CDR1 and CDR2 are SGHTA and FQGNSA. The CDR3 covers 15 residues. V dropped 0 bases and J dropped 3; count of bases not matched to a gene: 0.